This is a list of T cell receptor beta chains from one sample in a study of identical twins. One entry per CDR3 protein, called by TCRdb with MiXCR from the 5' RACE reads. The profile shows around 370,000 distinct CDR3 sequences, roughly 9% of them singletons. The sample consisted of naive T cells sorted from blood. These receptors all stem from a woman in her forties or fifties in good health. Both conserved end residues are part of each CDR3. Each record gives: clone size, V gene, D gene, J gene, CDR3 protein, CDR3 DNA. The D gene is left open where the match is weak. Not all rows give a size; the values are once, few, many and, for expanded clones, a class.

many	TRBV2	NA	TRBJ1-5	CATKQNAGNQPQHF	TGTGCCACCAAACAGAACGCGGGCAATCAGCCCCAGCATTTT
NA	TRBV20-1	TRBD1	TRBJ1-5	CSARSRGSQPQHF	TGCAGTGCTAGAAGCAGGGGGTCCCAGCCCCAGCATTTT
many	TRBV12-3/TRBV12-4	TRBD1	TRBJ2-2	CASSPGQGTGELFF	TGTGCCAGCAGCCCCGGACAGGGCACCGGGGAGCTGTTTTTT
many	TRBV7-9	NA	TRBJ1-3	CASSLAERSSGNTIYF	TGTGCCAGCAGCTTAGCGGAGAGGAGCTCTGGAAACACCATATATTTT
NA	TRBV27	NA	TRBJ2-1	CASTLGGGSYNEQFF	TGTGCCAGCACTCTAGGGGGGGGGTCCTACAATGAGCAGTTCTTC
few	TRBV7-3	NA	TRBJ2-1	CASSSAGGDRAGGYNEQFF	TGTGCCAGCAGCTCCGCTGGGGGGGACAGGGCGGGAGGATACAATGAGCAGTTCTTC
few	TRBV12-3/TRBV12-4	NA	TRBJ2-5	CASSPSTGATQYF	TGTGCCAGCAGCCCATCAACTGGGGCGACCCAGTACTTC
NA	TRBV7-3	NA	TRBJ2-3	CASSPQRSSRDTQYF	TGTGCCAGCAGCCCACAGCGTAGCTCCAGGGATACGCAGTATTTT
few	TRBV19	TRBD2	TRBJ2-1	CASTMLAGANEQFF	TGTGCCAGTACCATGTTGGCGGGAGCCAATGAGCAGTTCTTC
many	TRBV7-7	TRBD1	TRBJ2-3	CASSLGTGVPTDTQYF	TGTGCCAGCAGCTTGGGTACAGGGGTGCCAACAGATACGCAGTATTTT
few	TRBV6-6	TRBD1	TRBJ1-2	CASMDREYGYTF	TGTGCCAGCATGGACAGGGAATATGGCTACACCTTC
few	TRBV12-3/TRBV12-4	NA	TRBJ1-2	CASTQTSYLYGYTF	TGTGCCAGCACCCAAACCTCATACCTCTATGGCTACACCTTC
NA	TRBV20-1	NA	TRBJ1-1	CSARDPMGQGRMNTEAFF	TGCAGTGCTAGAGATCCTATGGGCCAAGGGCGGATGAACACTGAAGCTTTCTTT
few	TRBV29-1	NA	TRBJ2-1	CSVVQGGNEQFF	TGCAGCGTTGTCCAGGGGGGCAATGAGCAGTTCTTC
many	TRBV29-1	NA	TRBJ1-5	CSVSGKGQPQHF	TGCAGCGTTTCGGGGAAAGGTCAGCCCCAGCATTTT
few	TRBV7-9	TRBD2	TRBJ2-7	CASSRGTSDLQYEQYF	TGTGCCAGCAGTCGTGGGACTAGTGACCTCCAATACGAGCAGTACTTC
NA	TRBV6-5	TRBD2	TRBJ2-5	CASSETGRTETQYF	TGTGCCAGCAGTGAGACCGGGAGGACAGAGACCCAGTACTTC
few	TRBV29-1	NA	TRBJ2-1	CSVHVSAYNEQFF	TGCAGCGTTCATGTGTCGGCTTACAATGAGCAGTTCTTC
many	TRBV12-3/TRBV12-4	TRBD2	TRBJ2-3	CASTQGGGLGVTQYF	TGTGCCAGCACTCAGGGCGGTGGACTAGGAGTCACGCAGTATTTT
few	TRBV12-3/TRBV12-4	NA	TRBJ1-3	CASSMTGNTIYF	TGTGCCAGCAGTATGACAGGAAACACCATATATTTT
few	TRBV18	NA	TRBJ2-5	CASSPPAGPETQYF	TGTGCCAGCTCACCACCGGCAGGGCCAGAGACCCAGTACTTC
NA	TRBV7-8	NA	TRBJ2-2	CASFGAGQGTGELFF	TGTGCCAGCTTCGGGGCGGGGCAGGGCACCGGGGAGCTGTTTTTT
few	TRBV20-1	NA	TRBJ2-2	CSARGGSMAGELFF	TGCAGTGCTAGAGGAGGTAGCATGGCCGGGGAGCTGTTTTTT
few	TRBV6-1	NA	TRBJ1-1	CASSRTEFMNTEAFF	TGTGCCAGCAGTCGCACGGAATTTATGAACACTGAAGCTTTCTTT
NA	TRBV29-1	NA	TRBJ2-1	CSPERSNEQFF	TGCAGCCCTGAGAGGAGCAATGAGCAGTTCTTC
few	TRBV12-3/TRBV12-4	TRBD2	TRBJ2-1	CASSPSGTSGSYNEQFF	TGTGCCAGCAGCCCAAGCGGGACTAGCGGTTCCTACAATGAGCAGTTCTTC
few	TRBV7-2	NA	TRBJ1-1	CASSQTGMGTEAFF	TGTGCCAGCAGCCAGACAGGCATGGGCACTGAAGCTTTCTTT
many	TRBV19	NA	TRBJ1-1	CASSIETANTEAFF	TGTGCCAGTAGCATAGAGACAGCGAACACTGAAGCTTTCTTT
many	TRBV6-6	NA	TRBJ1-2	CASTNSTRYGYTF	TGTGCCAGCACCAATTCCACCCGCTATGGCTACACCTTC
NA	TRBV7-2	TRBD2	TRBJ2-3	CASSLRAGDATAQYF	TGTGCCAGCAGCTTAAGGGCGGGAGACGCGACGGCGCAGTATTTT
many	TRBV29-1	NA	TRBJ1-1	CSVGPLPGGSEAFF	TGCAGCGTTGGCCCGCTACCAGGAGGATCCGAAGCTTTCTTT
NA	TRBV11-2	TRBD1	TRBJ2-3	CASSLVRPPRGSRTDTQYF	TGTGCCAGCAGCTTAGTTCGCCCCCCCAGGGGGAGTCGCACAGATACGCAGTATTTT
many	TRBV10-3	NA	TRBJ2-5	CAISVTPETQYF	TGTGCCATCAGTGTTACTCCGGAGACCCAGTACTTC
NA	TRBV21-1	NA	TRBJ2-7	CASSKDLAGVGIGYEQYF	TGTGCCAGCAGCAAAGACCTAGCGGGAGTAGGTATTGGCTACGAGCAGTACTTC
few	TRBV5-1	TRBD1	TRBJ2-2	CASSPGTGVYAGELFF	TGCGCCAGCAGCCCCGGGACAGGGGTTTACGCCGGGGAGCTGTTTTTT
few	TRBV10-3	NA	TRBJ2-3	CATRATDTQYF	TGTGCCACCCGGGCCACAGATACGCAGTATTTT
NA	TRBV19	TRBD2	TRBJ2-7	CASSMTSGTGEQYF	TGTGCCAGTAGTATGACTAGCGGGACCGGAGAGCAGTACTTC
NA	TRBV7-8	NA	TRBJ1-1	CASSPPYPTEAFF	TGTGCCAGCAGCCCCCCCTACCCCACTGAAGCTTTCTTT
NA	TRBV24-1	TRBD2	TRBJ2-1	CATSDLRREGGQFF	TGTGCCACCAGTGATTTGCGACGGGAGGGCGGGCAGTTCTTC
NA	TRBV5-1	TRBD1	TRBJ2-2	CASSLGQGPGELFF	TGCGCCAGCAGCTTGGGACAGGGACCCGGGGAGCTGTTTTTT
few	TRBV4-2	NA	TRBJ2-7	CASSQEPGSYEQYF	TGTGCCAGCAGCCAAGAACCCGGATCCTACGAGCAGTACTTC
few	TRBV11-2	NA	TRBJ1-5	CASSLSQGSNQPQHF	TGTGCCAGCAGCTTATCGCAGGGTAGCAATCAGCCCCAGCATTTT
NA	TRBV5-1	TRBD2	TRBJ2-3	CASSLLAGLSTDTQYF	TGCGCCAGCAGCCTACTAGCGGGACTTTCCACAGATACGCAGTATTTT
many	TRBV29-1	TRBD1	TRBJ1-2	CSADGTGTSYGYTF	TGCAGCGCCGACGGGACAGGGACTTCCTATGGCTACACCTTC
NA	TRBV20-1	NA	TRBJ2-5	CSAEPMGDLDQETQYF	TGCAGTGCCGAGCCCATGGGGGACTTAGACCAAGAGACCCAGTACTTC
NA	TRBV10-3	NA	TRBJ2-2	CAIKGQFANTGELFF	TGTGCCATCAAGGGGCAGTTCGCGAACACCGGGGAGCTGTTTTTT
many	TRBV6-5	TRBD2	TRBJ2-3	CASSSGLGYPDTQYF	TGTGCCAGCAGTTCCGGACTAGGTTACCCAGATACGCAGTATTTT
many	TRBV12-3/TRBV12-4	NA	TRBJ2-2	CASSLVGGRGTGELFF	TGTGCCAGCAGTTTGGTTGGGGGGCGCGGCACCGGGGAGCTGTTTTTT
NA	TRBV20-1	TRBD2	TRBJ2-2	CSAPFSGRDTGELFF	TGCAGTGCTCCCTTTAGCGGGAGGGACACCGGGGAGCTGTTTTTT
NA	TRBV7-8	NA	TRBJ1-6	CASSLPGDNSPLHF	TGTGCCAGCAGCTTACCAGGGGATAATTCACCCCTCCACTTT